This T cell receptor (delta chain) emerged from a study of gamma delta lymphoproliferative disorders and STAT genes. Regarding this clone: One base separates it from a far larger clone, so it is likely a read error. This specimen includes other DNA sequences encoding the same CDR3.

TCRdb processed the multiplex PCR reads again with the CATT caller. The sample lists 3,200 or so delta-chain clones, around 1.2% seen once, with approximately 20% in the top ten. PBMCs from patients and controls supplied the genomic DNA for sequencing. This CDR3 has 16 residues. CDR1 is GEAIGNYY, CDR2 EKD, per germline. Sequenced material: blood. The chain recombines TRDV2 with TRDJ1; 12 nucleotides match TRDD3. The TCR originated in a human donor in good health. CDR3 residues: CACVALGDTGADKLIF. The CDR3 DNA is TGCGCCTGTGTTGCTCTGGGGGATACGGGCGCCGATAAACTCATCTTT.